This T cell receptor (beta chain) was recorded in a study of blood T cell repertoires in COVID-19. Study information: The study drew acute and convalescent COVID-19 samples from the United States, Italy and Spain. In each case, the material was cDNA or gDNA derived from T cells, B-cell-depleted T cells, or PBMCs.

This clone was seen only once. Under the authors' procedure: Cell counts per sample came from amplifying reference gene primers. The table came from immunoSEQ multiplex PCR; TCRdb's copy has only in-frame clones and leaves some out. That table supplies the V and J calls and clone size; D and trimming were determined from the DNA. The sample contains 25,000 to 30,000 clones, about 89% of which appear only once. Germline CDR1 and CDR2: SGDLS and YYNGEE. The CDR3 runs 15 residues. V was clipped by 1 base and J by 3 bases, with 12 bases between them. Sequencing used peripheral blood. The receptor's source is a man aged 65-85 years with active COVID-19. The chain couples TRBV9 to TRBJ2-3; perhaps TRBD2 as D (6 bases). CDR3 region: CASSVSGGGTDTQYF. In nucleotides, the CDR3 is TGTGCCAGCAGCGTATCCGGGGGTGGTACAGATACGCAGTATTTT. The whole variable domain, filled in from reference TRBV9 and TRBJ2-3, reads DSGVTQTPKHLITATGQRVTLRCSPRSGDLSVYWYQQSLDQGLQFLIQYYNGEERAKGNILERFSAQQFPDLHSELNLSSLELGDSALYFCASSVSGGGTDTQYFGPGTRLTVL.